This TCR beta chain was obtained from a study of T-cell memory formation after mild COVID-19. Study-wide background: Largely donor-specific sequence clusters came from a couple of donors. Study-level results: Cross-reactive memory seemingly joined, as some responding clones were found in pre-infection memory. Among clones peaking at day 37 in the second wave, SARS-CoV-2 specificity remained unconfirmed. Contracting CD8+ clones were enriched in EMRA, CD4+ mainly in CM and EM.

TCRdb re-analysed the 5' RACE reads in MiXCR, keeping a single row per CDR3 protein. The sample holds under 35,000 distinct CDR3 sequences; less than 7.5% are singletons and the top ten take 11% to 15%. The trim removed 3 bases at V and 9 bases at J, leaving 8 bases unmatched. CDR1 and CDR2 (germline): SGHTA, FQGNSA. The CDR3 has 14 residues. This clonotype was recorded many times. Its antigen is not identified. The clonotype comes from an adult woman who had mild COVID-19 (a few samples of this study predate the infection). Cell type and time point are not known. The chain links TRBV7-2 to TRBJ2-1, with TRBD1 identical over 7 bases. The sequencing sample was made of PBMCs or a T cell subset sorted from them (not recorded which). CDR3 residues: CASSLDRYTTEQFF. CDR3 nucleotide sequence: TGTGCCAGCAGCTTGGACAGGTACACCACTGAGCAGTTCTTC.